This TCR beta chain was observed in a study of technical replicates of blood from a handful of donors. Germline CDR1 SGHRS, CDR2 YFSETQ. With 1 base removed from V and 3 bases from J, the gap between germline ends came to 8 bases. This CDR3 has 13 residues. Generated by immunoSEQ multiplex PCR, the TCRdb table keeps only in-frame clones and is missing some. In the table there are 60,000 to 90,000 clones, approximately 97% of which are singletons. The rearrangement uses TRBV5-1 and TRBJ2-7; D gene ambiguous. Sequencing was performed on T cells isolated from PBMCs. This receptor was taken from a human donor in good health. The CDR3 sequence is CASSLLTDYEQYF. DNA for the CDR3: TGCGCCAGCAGCTTGTTAACAGACTACGAGCAGTACTTC.